Described below is a single T cell receptor (beta chain) sequence and its context. There is no known antigen for this receptor. The record has no base qualities; no much larger clone is one base away. This record belongs to a study of OX40 agonist ivuxolimab in advanced cancers. Notes on the research overall: Ivuxolimab was a fully human IgG2 agonistic monoclonal antibody targeting the costimulatory receptor OX40 (CD134). Partial responses occurred in three dose-escalation patients, of whom one had hepatocellular carcinoma and two had cutaneous melanoma. The point of sequencing TCRbeta in the periphery was to test whether ivuxolimab changed TCR sequence diversity and drove clonal T-cell expansion. In the dose-escalation cohort, roughly 80% of patients were male, and the mean age was around 60 years, with a range of about 20 to 90. The paper describes the monotherapy dose-escalation part (N ≈ 51 patients) of the phase I trial of ivuxolimab. Intravenous ivuxolimab was administered to patients every 2 weeks at six dose levels: 0.01, 0.1, 0.3, 1.5, 3 and 10 mg/kg. Prior anti-PD-1, anti-PD-L1 or anti-CTLA-4 therapy was permitted, and checkpoint inhibitors had been received by about 36% of dose-escalation patients. Of the approximately 53 patients in dose escalation, about 20 had hepatocellular carcinoma, some 15 had melanoma, 9 had renal cell carcinoma and 9 had head and neck cancer. Results and caveats for the whole study, not just this receptor: After ivuxolimab, CD8+ T cells had more expanded clones than CD4+ T cells on average. The antigen specificity of the peripheral T cells that underwent clonal expansion was not determined. Low levels of normalized T-cell clonal expansion were also seen in some patients who did not respond. Clonal expansion of both CD4+ and CD8+ blood T cells was observed from baseline to week 6 at doses 0.1 to 3.0 mg/kg. In partial responders in the 0.1-3.0 mg/kg groups, normalized peripheral clonal expansion was found to be among the lowest, especially among CD8+ T cells.

The trial excluded patients who had a history of autoimmune disease or who were on systemic immunosuppression. In every dose cohort, peripheral blood was drawn for TCR sequencing at baseline, cycle 4 day 1, and cycle 7 day 1. Samples were obtained from an open-label, multicenter, first-in-human phase I dose-escalation trial of ivuxolimab. Adults with locally advanced or metastatic head and neck squamous cell, hepatocellular, melanoma or renal cell carcinoma were enrolled in the trial. CD4+ and CD8+ T cells were sorted separately from peripheral blood before TCR sequencing. The V end loses 6 bases and the J end loses 2 bases, and a stretch of 10 bases separates them. The CDR3 numbers 14 residues from cysteine through phenylalanine. Here the CDR3 DNA is all that survives: 42 bases in frame from base 1. The germline V gene gives CDR1 as MNHEY and CDR2 as SVGAGI. For sequencing of the TCRbeta CDR3 region, genomic DNA was extracted from the sorted cells. The immunoSEQ Assay was used to sequence the TCRbeta CDR3 regions. TCRdb took over this immuneACCESS table, retaining in-frame rearrangements with V and J assigned. Such tables are incomplete; in checked studies, under half of the missing clones stem from an unresolved V gene, and the remainder is unexplained. Recorded for this sample are tens of thousands of clones; around 93% of them occurred a single time. The ten largest clonotypes hold roughly 9.8% of the sample.

Recombination joined TRBV6-5 with TRBJ1-4; TRBD1 is possibly the D segment (5 matching bases). The clonotype comes from an adult with an advanced solid tumor such as melanoma, head and neck, liver or kidney cancer. The specimen comprised CD4+ or CD8+ T cells sorted from blood, sampled in a trial of the OX40 agonist ivuxolimab. In nucleotide form, the sequence is TGTGCCAGCAGGGGACTAGGGACTAATGAAAAACTGTTTTTT. Its protein is CASRGLGTNEKLFF.